This TCR beta chain comes out of a study of cytomegalovirus exposure and HLA in healthy donors. Study at large: Earlier, about 179 million T cells were analyzed, and some 120 million unique TCR beta sequences were found among them.

Study-wide points: It was reported that the classifier diagnosed cytomegalovirus status with high specificity and sensitivity in both the original and validation cohorts. Cytomegalovirus association was assigned to about 180 TCR beta chains. Analyzed later, association rates of TCRs varied across HLA loci, with DRB1 most and HLA-C fewest.

As regards this clone: Its antigen is unknown.

Trimming left V 1 base short and J 2 bases short, with 8 bases between. The CDR3 is 13 residues long. Germline CDR1 reads SQVTM; CDR2 reads ANQGSEA. It was with 60 Vbeta and 13 Jbeta primers that the PCR ran. Libraries were prepared by immunoSEQ multiplex PCR; TCRdb keeps only in-frame clonotypes and omits some of them. The table has tens of thousands of clones, roughly 79% seen once; the top ten hold approximately 0.6%. Sequencing used PBMCs. The chain couples TRBV29-1 to TRBJ1-2; a weak D match, TRBD1 (5 bases). The sequence derives from a man aged 25 to 40 in good health and CMV-seronegative. The CDR3 here is CSVEGQLNYGYTF. For the CDR3, the DNA is TGCAGCGTTGAAGGACAGTTAAACTATGGCTACACCTTC. Variable domain in full (rest from reference TRBV29-1 and TRBJ1-2): SAVISQKPSRDICQRGTSLTIQCQVDSQVTMMFWYRQQPGQSLTLIATANQGSEATYESGFVIDKFPISRPNLTFSTLTVSNMSPEDSSIYLCSVEGQLNYGYTFGSGTRLTVV.